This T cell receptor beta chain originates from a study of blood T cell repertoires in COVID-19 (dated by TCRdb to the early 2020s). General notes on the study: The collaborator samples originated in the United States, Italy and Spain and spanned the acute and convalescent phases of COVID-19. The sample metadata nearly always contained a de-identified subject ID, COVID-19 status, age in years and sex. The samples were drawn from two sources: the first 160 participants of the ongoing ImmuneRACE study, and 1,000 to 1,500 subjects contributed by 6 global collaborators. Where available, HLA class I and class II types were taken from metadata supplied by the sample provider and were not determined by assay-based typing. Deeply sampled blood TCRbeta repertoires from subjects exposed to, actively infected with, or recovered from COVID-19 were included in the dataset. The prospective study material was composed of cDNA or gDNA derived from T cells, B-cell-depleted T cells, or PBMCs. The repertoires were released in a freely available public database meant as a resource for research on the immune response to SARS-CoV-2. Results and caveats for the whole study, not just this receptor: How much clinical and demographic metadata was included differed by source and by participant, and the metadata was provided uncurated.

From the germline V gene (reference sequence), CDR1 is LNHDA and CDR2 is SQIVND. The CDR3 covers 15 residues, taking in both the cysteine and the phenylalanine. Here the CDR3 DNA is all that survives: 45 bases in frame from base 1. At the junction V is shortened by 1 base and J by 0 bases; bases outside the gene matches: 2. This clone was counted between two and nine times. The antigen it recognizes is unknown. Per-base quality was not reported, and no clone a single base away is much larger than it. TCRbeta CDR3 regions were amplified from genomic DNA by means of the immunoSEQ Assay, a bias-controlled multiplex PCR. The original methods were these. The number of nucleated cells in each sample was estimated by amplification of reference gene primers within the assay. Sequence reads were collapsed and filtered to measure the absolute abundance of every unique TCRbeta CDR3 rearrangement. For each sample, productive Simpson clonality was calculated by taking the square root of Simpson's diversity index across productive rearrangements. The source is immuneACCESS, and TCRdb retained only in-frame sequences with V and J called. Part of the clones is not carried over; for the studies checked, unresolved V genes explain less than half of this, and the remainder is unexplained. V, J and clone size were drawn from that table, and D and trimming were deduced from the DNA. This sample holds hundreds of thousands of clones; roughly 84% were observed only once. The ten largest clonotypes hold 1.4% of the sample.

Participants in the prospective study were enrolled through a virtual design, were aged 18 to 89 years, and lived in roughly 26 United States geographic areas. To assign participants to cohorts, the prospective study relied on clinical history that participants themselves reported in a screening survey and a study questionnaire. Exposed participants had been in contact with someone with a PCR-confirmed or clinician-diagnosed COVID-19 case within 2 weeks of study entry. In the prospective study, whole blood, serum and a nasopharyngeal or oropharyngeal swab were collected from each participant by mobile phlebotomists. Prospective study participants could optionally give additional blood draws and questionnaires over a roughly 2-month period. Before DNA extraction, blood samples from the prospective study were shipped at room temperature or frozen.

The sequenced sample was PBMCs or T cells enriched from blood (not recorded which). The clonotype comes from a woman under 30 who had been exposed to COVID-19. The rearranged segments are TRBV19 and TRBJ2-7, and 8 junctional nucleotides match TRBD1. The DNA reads TGTGCCAGTAGTATAGGGACAGGGATCTCCTACGAGCAGTACTTC. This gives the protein CASSIGTGISYEQYF.